This T cell receptor (beta chain) is drawn from a study of blood T cells in healthy people across ages. Regarding the study as a whole: More naive CD4+ cells and higher diversity marked long-lived donors relative to aged donors.

This clonotype occurred a few times. Antigen: not known. A sample-barcoded 5' primer and a J-beta primer mix were used in a second PCR of about 7 to 11 cycles. One entry per CDR3 protein, called by TCRdb with MiXCR from the 5' RACE reads. In the table there are about a million distinct CDR3 sequences, more than 30% of which are singletons. Isolation yielded PBMCs, at least 7 million per sample, in every case. The CDR3 sequence is 18 residues long. V lost 10 bases and J 1 base, leaving 28 bases between the germline ends. The TCR originated in a man younger than 35 in good health. This chain links TRBV12-3 or TRBV12-4 with TRBJ1-2; D is perhaps TRBD1 (5 bases). Sequencing was done on a sample of blood. The CDR3 spells CATNPRSFLGEVNYGYTF. In nucleotides, the CDR3 is TGTGCCACCAACCCCCGGAGTTTTTTAGGGGAGGTTAACTATGGCTACACCTTC.